What follows are 28 T cell receptor beta chains derived from one specimen sequenced in a study of glioma-infiltrating T cells after dendritic cell vaccination. Time point denoted: after dendritic cell vaccination, including at tumor progression/relapse. Assay: immunoSEQ multiplex PCR; the TCRdb copy retains only in-frame clones and omits some. This table holds about 50,000 clones, around nine tenths found once. The sample consisted of blood, taken after dendritic cell vaccination. The source of these receptors is a human donor with glioblastoma.

V is TRBV27 and J is TRBJ1-1; a possible D gene is TRBD1 (6 bases). Deletions cut 0 bases from V and 3 bases from J, with 8 bases between. CDR3 size: 14 residues. In germline, CDR1 is MNHEY, CDR2 SMNVEV (reference sequence). CDR3 nucleotides: TGTGCCAGCAGTTTATCTAGGGGGTACACTGAAGCTTTCTTT. This translates into CASSLSRGYTEAFF.

The chain uses TRBV2 and TRBJ2-6; D may be TRBD2 (5 bases). Germline-derived CDR1 and CDR2 are SNHLY and FYNNEI. The CDR3 contains 15 residues. Trimming stripped 4 bases from V and 1 base from J, with 8 bases between. CDR3: CASSAEGSGANVLTF. As DNA, the CDR3 is TGTGCCAGCAGTGCCGAGGGTTCTGGGGCCAACGTCCTGACTTTC. The variable domain in full, completed from reference TRBV2 and TRBJ2-6, reads EPEVTQTPSHQVTQMGQEVILRCVPISNHLYFYWYRQILGQKVEFLVSFYNNEISEKSEIFDDQFSVERPDGSNFTLKIRSTKLEDSAMYFCASSAEGSGANVLTFGAGSRLTVL.

The rearrangement uses TRBV18 and TRBJ2-1, with 7 bases identical to TRBD2. The CDR3 length is 16 residues. V gave up 3 bases and J gave up 7 bases; unmatched junction bases: 12. CDR1 and CDR2 (germline): KGHSH, LQKENI. CDR3 loop: CASSPATSAFGNEQFF. CDR3 coding DNA: TGTGCCAGCTCACCCGCAACTAGCGCGTTTGGGAATGAGCAGTTCTTC. The variable domain in full, with the rest retrieved from reference TRBV18 and TRBJ2-1, is NAGVMQNPRHLVRRRGQEARLRCSPMKGHSHVYWYRQLPEEGLKFMVYLQKENIIDESGMPKERFSAEFPKEGPSILRIQQVVRGDSAAYFCASSPATSAFGNEQFFGPGTRLTVL.

The J gene is TRBJ1-5, the V gene TRBV7-2; D is ambiguous. The CDR3 has 15 amino acids. Germline V gives CDR1 SGHTA, CDR2 FQGNSA. The V end lost 1 base, the J end lost 4 bases, and 11 bases lay between the germline ends. CDR3 sequence (DNA): TGTGCCAGCAGCTTAGAAGGGAGAAGGAATCAGCCCCAGCATTTT. It specifies CASSLEGRRNQPQHF.

The chain joins TRBV5-1 to TRBJ1-3; D call uncertain. Germline V lookup: CDR1 SGHRS, CDR2 YFSETQ. CDR3 size: 12 residues. The ends were cut back, 4 bases at V and 0 bases at J, with 2 bases in the middle. Written as DNA, the CDR3 is TGCGCCAGCAGCCTCTCTGGAAACACCATATATTTT. This sequence encodes CASSLSGNTIYF. The full variable domain, in which reference TRBV5-1 and TRBJ1-3 provide the parts outside the CDR3, is KAGVTQTPRYLIKTRGQQVTLSCSPISGHRSVSWYQQTPGQGLQFLFEYFSETQRNKGNFPGRFSGRQFSNSRSEMNVSTLELGDSALYLCASSLSGNTIYFGEGSWLTVV.

The J gene is TRBJ2-7, the V gene TRBV9; weak D call: TRBD2 (5 bases). From germline, CDR1 is SGDLS and CDR2 YYNGEE. The germline V and J ends were trimmed by 0 bases and 2 bases, with 15 bases remaining between them. The CDR3 runs 16 residues. CDR3 loop: CASSVDPRTGTYEQYF. In nucleotides, the CDR3 is TGTGCCAGCAGCGTAGACCCCCGTACGGGGACCTACGAGCAGTACTTC. Full variable domain (missing parts from reference TRBV9 and TRBJ2-7): DSGVTQTPKHLITATGQRVTLRCSPRSGDLSVYWYQQSLDQGLQFLIQYYNGEERAKGNILERFSAQQFPDLHSELNLSSLELGDSALYFCASSVDPRTGTYEQYFGPGTRLTVT.

The J gene is TRBJ2-7, the V gene TRBV7-2; D is uncertain. The germline gives CDR1 SGHTA, CDR2 FQGNSA. This CDR3 is built from 15 residues. Trimming shortened V by 3 bases and J by 3 bases, and 15 bases separated the two germline ends. CDR3 in DNA: TGTGCCAGCAGCTTTAGCATGGTCGTCAACTACGAGCAGTACTTC. Protein product: CASSFSMVVNYEQYF.

The chain joins TRBV6-5 to TRBJ1-1; 8 bases fit TRBD1. Germline assignment: CDR1 MNHEY and CDR2 SVGAGI. V shed 0 bases, J shed 3 bases, and the junction held 3 bases outside the gene matches. The CDR3 is 15 amino acids. The CDR3 here is CASSYSQGAYTEAFF. As DNA, the CDR3 is TGTGCCAGCAGTTACTCCCAGGGGGCTTACACTGAAGCTTTCTTT.

The rearrangement uses TRBV6-5 and TRBJ1-1; D call uncertain. This CDR3 is built from 10 residues. Germline CDR1 is MNHEY and CDR2 is SVGAGI. V shed 0 bases and J shed 11 bases, with 4 bases lying between them. Here the CDR3 reads CASSYSPAFF. The CDR3 nucleotides read TGTGCCAGCAGTTACTCCCCGGCTTTCTTT.

This clone was found once. This sequence joins TRBV9 and TRBJ1-1; D is unclear. V dropped 0 bases and J dropped 4 bases, with 7 bases sitting between them. Germline CDR1 reads SGDLS; CDR2 reads YYNGEE. This CDR3 region has 13 residues. CDR3 in amino acids: CASSVGGRTEAFF. The CDR3 DNA is TGTGCCAGCAGCGTAGGCGGGCGCACTGAAGCTTTCTTT.

The rearrangement uses TRBV9 and TRBJ2-5; 7 bases are a match to TRBD1. From germline, CDR1 is SGDLS and CDR2 YYNGEE. The CDR3 spans 14 residues. V lost 4 bases and J lost 1; bases outside the gene matches: 4. The CDR3 spells CASSKGQVQETQYF. The CDR3 DNA is TGTGCCAGCAGCAAAGGACAGGTCCAAGAGACCCAGTACTTC.

The chain employs TRBV28 and TRBJ1-2, with 9 bases matching TRBD1. The V segment lost 6 bases and the J segment 7 bases; nucleotides outside the gene matches: 6. The CDR3 sequence is 13 residues long. Per the germline V gene, CDR1 is MDHEN and CDR2 is SYDVKM. The DNA of the CDR3 is TGTGCCAGCAGGTCCGGGACAGGGTTTGGCTACACCTTC. Its translation is CASRSGTGFGYTF.

The chain links TRBV9 to TRBJ2-5; a weak D match, TRBD2 (6 bases). Germline lookup yields CDR1 SGDLS and CDR2 YYNGEE. The CDR3 is 17 residues long. V lost 2 bases, J lost 5 bases, and 22 bases lay in between. In DNA form, the CDR3 reads TGTGCCAGCAGCGTTGCGGGGCTGGACACCCGAGGGGAGACCCAGTACTTC. Amino acid sequence: CASSVAGLDTRGETQYF.

The V gene is TRBV6-6, the J gene TRBJ2-7; TRBD2 agrees at 10 bases. The CDR3 spans 15 residues. Trimming cost V 5 bases and J 4 bases; bases outside gene matches: 8. CDR1 and CDR2 from the germline V gene are MNHNY and SVGAGI (reference sequence). The CDR3 DNA is TGTGCCAGCAGTCCCTCAACTAGCGGGAATTACGAGCAGTACTTC. This gives the protein CASSPSTSGNYEQYF.

The chain links TRBV4-1 to TRBJ2-7; 8 nucleotides line up with TRBD2. Trimming took 5 bases from V and 5 from J; bases not matched to a gene: 8. This CDR3 spans 14 amino acids. The germline V gene encodes CDR1 MGHRA and CDR2 YSYEKL. The DNA of the CDR3 is TGCGCCAGCAGCTCCCGCGGGGGGATCGACGAGCAGTACTTC. The encoded protein is CASSSRGGIDEQYF.

The J gene is TRBJ2-1, the V gene TRBV10-3; 13 nucleotides line up with TRBD2. The CDR3 sequence is 16 residues long. V gave up 5 bases and J gave up 7 bases; unmatched junction bases: 8. Looked up from germline, CDR1 is ENHRY and CDR2 is SYGVKD. The CDR3 loop reads CAISRPGTSGTNEQFF. CDR3 coding DNA: TGTGCCATCAGTCGACCCGGGACTAGCGGGACAAATGAGCAGTTCTTC.

The chain employs TRBV4-1 and TRBJ2-1, with 7 bases identical to TRBD2. Germline CDR1 reads MGHRA; CDR2 reads YSYEKL. The CDR3 is 15 amino acids. Trimming cost V 1 base and J 5 bases; bases outside gene matches: 5. CDR3 DNA sequence: TGCGCCAGCAGCCAAGCACTAGCGATCAACAATGAGCAGTTCTTC. This gives the protein CASSQALAINNEQFF.

J is TRBJ1-2 and V is TRBV4-1; D ambiguous. Trimming took 1 base from V and 2 from J, leaving 5 bases between them. Germline-derived CDR1 and CDR2 are MGHRA and YSYEKL. The CDR3 sequence is 13 residues long. The CDR3 DNA reads as TGCGCCAGCAGCCAAGGACTCAACTATGGCTACACCTTC. Translated, it gives CASSQGLNYGYTF.

The chain carries TRBV4-3 and TRBJ2-7; possible D gene TRBD2, 6 bases. The CDR3 spans 16 residues. CDR1 LGHNA and CDR2 YSLEER come from the germline V gene. The V end was cut by 0 bases, the J end by 3 bases, with 15 bases between. The CDR3 bases are TGCGCCAGCAGCCAAGATCAGGCGGGGTCCTACTACGAGCAGTACTTC. Protein sequence: CASSQDQAGSYYEQYF.

The chain joins TRBV19 to TRBJ1-5, with TRBD1 matching over 9 bases. CDR1 is LNHDA and CDR2 is SQIVND in the germline V gene (reference sequence). There are 17 residues in the CDR3. V was clipped by 1 base and J by 6 bases; unmatched bases: 10. CDR3 sequence reads: CASSIVVGQGLGQPQHF. The CDR3 nucleotides are TGTGCCAGTAGTATAGTCGTGGGACAGGGATTAGGTCAGCCCCAGCATTTT.

The CDR3 reads CASSRRVQHYAGANVLTF. The CDR3 DNA is TGTGCCAGCAGCCGCCGGGTCCAACACTATGCTGGGGCCAACGTCCTGACTTTC. The gene calls are TRBV5-6 and TRBJ2-6; no reliable D call. The CDR3 spans 18 residues. Germline CDR1 and CDR2: SGHDT and YYEEEE. V gave up 4 bases and J gave up 2 bases, with 19 bases separating them.

The rearrangement links TRBV28 to TRBJ1-2, with a weak D call TRBD1 (5 bases). From germline, CDR1 is MDHEN and CDR2 SYDVKM. Between the trimmed V and J ends, which lost 6 bases and 6 bases, there was a span of 11 bases. This CDR3 is built from 12 residues. This CDR3 is CASSPPRDGYTF. Here the CDR3 DNA reads TGTGCCAGCAGCCCGCCCAGGGATGGCTACACCTTC.

The chain links TRBV7-2 to TRBJ2-1; 8 bases agree with TRBD2. The germline gives CDR1 SGHTA, CDR2 FQGNSA. Trimming cost V 2 bases and J 0 bases; bases outside gene matches: 0. The CDR3 runs 15 residues. CDR3 amino acids: CASSLSGSSYNEQFF. CDR3 nucleotide sequence: TGTGCCAGCAGCTTAAGCGGGAGCTCCTACAATGAGCAGTTCTTC.

The rearrangement joins TRBV5-6 to TRBJ2-7; no clear D gene. V lost 3 bases, J lost 6 bases, and 7 bases lay in between. The CDR3 totals 11 residues. Germline loops: CDR1 SGHDT, CDR2 YYEEEE. The CDR3 bases are TGTGCCAGCAGCTCCACGCGCGAGCAGTACTTC. Protein sequence: CASSSTREQYF.

The chain couples TRBV2 to TRBJ2-1, with 8 bases identical to TRBD2. Germline CDR1 reads SNHLY; CDR2 reads FYNNEI. There are 17 residues in the CDR3. Losses at the gene ends were 4 bases for V and 10 bases for J; bases not matched to a gene: 18. The CDR3 nucleotides read TGTGCCAGCAGTGTAACTAAGCGGGAGACTGTTTTCGGCGAGCAGTTCTTC. The encoded protein is CASSVTKRETVFGEQFF.

The chain employs TRBV5-1 and TRBJ2-7; 11 bases agree with TRBD2. The V and J ends lost 1 base and 7 bases, in that order; junction bases with no gene match: 7. CDR1 SGHRS and CDR2 YFSETQ come from the germline V gene. The CDR3 is 15 amino acids. The CDR3 region has the DNA TGCGCCAGCAGCTTGAGACTAGCGGGATCTCGTGAGCAGTACTTC. Amino acid sequence: CASSLRLAGSREQYF.

V and J are TRBV4-3 and TRBJ1-1; D not certain. CDR1 LGHNA and CDR2 YSLEER come from the germline V gene. V was clipped by 1 base and J by 0 bases, with 12 bases between them. The CDR3 consists of 16 residues. The CDR3 DNA reads as TGCGCCAGCAGCCAAGTGGGCAGCGGGATGAACACTGAAGCTTTCTTT. Translated: CASSQVGSGMNTEAFF.

The V and J genes are TRBV28 and TRBJ2-2; D call uncertain. The CDR3 is 12 residues long. In germline, CDR1 is MDHEN, CDR2 SYDVKM. V lost 6 bases to trimming and J lost 7 bases, with 9 bases between them. The CDR3 loop reads CASSSSSGELFF. In DNA form, the CDR3 reads TGTGCCAGCAGCTCCTCTAGCGGGGAGCTGTTTTTT.